A single TCR beta chain is shown here with its context. This clone occurred a few times. Its antigen remains undetermined. Qualities for individual bases were not recorded, and no much larger clone is one base off. V ends up 2 bases short and J 7 bases short, with an unmatched junction base count of 5. The CDR3 has 15 amino acids, counting the end cysteine and phenylalanine. Solely the CDR3 DNA is kept, with 45 bases framed from the first base. Based on the germline V gene, the CDR1 and CDR2 sequences are MNHEY and SVGAGI. This record belongs to a study of cytomegalovirus exposure and HLA in healthy donors (dated by TCRdb to 2016 to 2017). Broadly, across the study: A later analysis indicated that the 95 to 150 validation repertoires were generated on the platform also employed for the 700 or so repertoires of the first cohort. The study was designed to test whether signatures of past pathogen exposure could be identified by cataloging public T cell receptors. Besides the first cohort of some 670 subjects, a separate validation cohort made up of 95 to 150 different subjects was used. To predict cytomegalovirus infection status, the study brought together high-throughput TCR immunosequencing, statistical association of individual TCRs with disease status, and machine learning.

General findings and caveats noted by the study authors: All 110 or so repertoires were used to score co-occurrence in the validation cohort in a later analysis, because that analysis had no HLA typing for the cohort. The study listed 150 to 200 TCR beta chains as associated with cytomegalovirus. It was suggested by the authors that the approach could potentially be generalized to other disease states and immunological phenotypes. Subsequent analysis determined that TCRs grouped into clusters in the first cohort also showed a tendency toward co-occurrence across the roughly 110 validation repertoires, and roughly 94% of cluster scores exceeded 0. A few of the identified cytomegalovirus-associated TCR beta chains were confirmed in vitro to be specific for cytomegalovirus antigens. Most TCR sequences were observed very rarely across donors, whereas some public TCRs were present in many individuals. The classifier was reported to diagnose cytomegalovirus status with high specificity and sensitivity in both the original cohort and the validation cohort.

Library creation used the immunoSEQ multiplex PCR assay. In the source study's methods: To diagnose cytomegalovirus status from the catalog of TCR beta chain sequences, a statistical classification framework was built. In its TCRdb copy, this immuneACCESS table keeps in-frame sequences only and misses some clones. Where compared with another copy, unresolved V genes explain less than half of these, and the others have no known cause. V and J calls and clone size are copied from that table; D and trimming were computed from the DNA. The sample has more than 80,000 clones on record, about 88% of them singletons. The top ten constitute about 2% of the sample. Separate from the approximately 670-subject first cohort, the validation cohort of over 90 subjects was the group to which the donors belonged.

The material sequenced was PBMCs. The receptor's source is a woman aged 18 to 35 in good health and CMV-seropositive. The V and J segments used are TRBV6-5 and TRBJ1-6; a stretch of 7 junction bases matches TRBD1. The nucleotide sequence reads as follows: TGTGCCAGCAGTTACGACGAGACAGGGAATTCACCCCTCCACTTT. Its protein is CASSYDETGNSPLHF.